This T cell receptor (beta chain) was recovered during a study of T cells after posttransplantation cyclophosphamide. TCRdb's table, derived via immunoSEQ multiplex PCR, lists solely in-frame clones and lacks some. The sample yields about 21,000 clones, 80% to 90% seen once. Per germline, CDR1 MGHDK and CDR2 SYGVNS. The trim removed 4 bases at V and 12 bases at J, leaving 19 bases unmatched. This CDR3 comprises 16 residues. Methotrexate plus calcineurin inhibitor accompanied controls' myeloablative marrow transplants; sampling was 1 year later. Sample: PBMCs, taken around 380 days after allogeneic stem cell transplant with calcineurin inhibitor and methotrexate. The J gene is TRBJ2-3, the V gene TRBV25-1; the match to TRBD1 covers 7 bases. This sequence was found in a female patient younger than 45 who received an allogeneic stem cell transplant from an unrelated donor, was CMV-positive, and had acute and chronic GVHD. Some T cells may be provided by the graft donor. CDR3 amino acids: CASSVESNLKGASQYF. CDR3 coding DNA: TGTGCCAGCAGTGTGGAGTCTAACCTGAAGGGGGCCTCCCAGTATTTT. The variable domain in full, completed from reference TRBV25-1 and TRBJ2-3, reads EADIYQTPRYLVIGTGKKITLECSQTMGHDKMYWYQQDPGMELHLIHYSYGVNSTEKGDLSSESTVSRIRTEHFPLTLESARPSHTSQYLCASSVESNLKGASQYFGPGTRLTVL.